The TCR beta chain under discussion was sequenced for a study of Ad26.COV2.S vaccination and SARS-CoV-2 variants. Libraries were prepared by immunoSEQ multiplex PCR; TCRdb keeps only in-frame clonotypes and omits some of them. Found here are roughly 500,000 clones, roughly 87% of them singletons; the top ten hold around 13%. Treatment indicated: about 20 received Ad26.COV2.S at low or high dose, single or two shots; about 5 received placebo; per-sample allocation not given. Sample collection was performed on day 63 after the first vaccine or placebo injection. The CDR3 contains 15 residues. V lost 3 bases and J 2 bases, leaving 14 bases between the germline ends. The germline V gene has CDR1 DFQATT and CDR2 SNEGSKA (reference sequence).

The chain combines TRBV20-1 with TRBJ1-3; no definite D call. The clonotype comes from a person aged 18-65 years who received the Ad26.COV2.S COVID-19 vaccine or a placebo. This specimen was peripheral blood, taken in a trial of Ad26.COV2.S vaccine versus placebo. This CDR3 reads CSASKGAEAGNTIYF. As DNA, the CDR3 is TGCAGTGCTAGTAAAGGAGCAGAAGCTGGAAACACCATATATTTT.